This TCR beta chain appears in the sequencing data of a study of cytomegalovirus exposure and HLA in healthy donors. Trimming took off 0 bases at V and 0 bases at J, with 9 bases between the two ends. This CDR3 is 16 amino acids long. Germline assignment: CDR1 SGHVS and CDR2 FQNEAQ. The PCR contained 60 Vbeta and 13 Jbeta primers. Produced via immunoSEQ multiplex PCR; TCRdb's table is partial and in-frame only. Here the sample spans over 150,000 clones, roughly 80% being singletons. This chain joins TRBV7-8 and TRBJ1-5; D remains ambiguous. This receptor was obtained from a man aged 18 to 30 in good health and CMV-seronegative. The sequencing sample was made of PBMCs. CDR3 region: CASSLAASISNQPQHF. CDR3 in DNA: TGTGCCAGCAGCTTAGCAGCTTCGATTAGCAATCAGCCCCAGCATTTT.